This T cell receptor (beta chain) derives from a study of response to subunit inactivated influenza vaccine. Each CDR3 protein is one row after TCRdb ran MiXCR on the RT-PCR reads. The data contain 150,000 to 200,000 distinct CDR3 sequences, roughly 11% of them seen just once; the ten biggest clones take up around 12%. J gave up 2 bases and V 6 bases, and 10 bases lay outside the gene matches. The CDR3 contains 16 residues. Germline loops: CDR1 MDHEN, CDR2 SYDVKM. This clonotype was picked up many times. This clonotype was obtained from a man aged 45-65 years who received an inactivated influenza vaccine. V usage is TRBV28 and J usage is TRBJ2-3; 8 nucleotides agree with TRBD2. This specimen consisted of non-naive T cells sorted from PBMCs, obtained about 40 days after vaccination. CDR3 nucleotides: TGTGCCAGCAGCCTCCGGGGGGGGCAGGTCACAGATACGCAGTATTTT. Translation: CASSLRGGQVTDTQYF.